One and the same sample provided the 15 T cell receptor beta chains below, sequenced in a study of OX40 agonist ivuxolimab in advanced cancers. The data were produced by immunoSEQ multiplex PCR, yet TCRdb's version contains in-frame clones alone and is incomplete. The sample shows over 65,000 clones, around 92% of them seen only once. The sample here was CD4+ or CD8+ T cells sorted from blood, taken in a trial of the OX40 agonist ivuxolimab. The receptors were gathered from an adult with an advanced solid tumor such as melanoma, head and neck, liver or kidney cancer.

The chain combines TRBV30 with TRBJ2-7; D might be TRBD1 (5 bases). The CDR3 totals 14 residues. Germline V gene lookup returns CDR1 GTSNPN and CDR2 SVGIG (reference sequence). With 4 bases removed from V and 2 bases from J, the gap between germline ends came to 15 bases. CDR3 in DNA: TGTGCCTGGAACCAGGGTAGTTCGACCTACGAGCAGTACTTC. It is translated as CAWNQGSSTYEQYF.

This chain connects TRBV18 to TRBJ1-5; TRBD1 matches at 9 bases. Germline-derived CDR1 and CDR2 are KGHSH and LQKENI. V was clipped by 6 bases and J by 1 base; unmatched bases: 13. The CDR3 consists of 18 residues. CDR3 region: CASSKGQGMGLSNQPQHF. The CDR3 DNA is TGTGCCAGCTCGAAAGGACAGGGGATGGGGTTGAGCAATCAGCCCCAGCATTTT.

V usage is TRBV21-1 and J usage is TRBJ1-2; TRBD1, as called in the table, went unchecked against the DNA. TRBV21-1 is recorded as a pseudogene. CDR3 length: 15 amino acids. This chain's CDR3 is CAARPPDRGLEGYTF. The CDR3, as DNA: TGTGCCGCCAGGCCCCCGGACAGGGGATTAGAGGGCTACACCTTC.

The J gene is TRBJ2-1, the V gene TRBV4-2; 10 bases match TRBD2. In germline, CDR1 is LGHNA, CDR2 YNFKEQ. V lost 1 base, J lost 6 bases, and 3 bases stayed unmatched. This CDR3 region has 15 residues. The CDR3 DNA sequence: TGTGCCAGCAGCCAAGCCCTAGCGGGAGCCAATGAGCAGTTCTTC. Residues: CASSQALAGANEQFF.

The V gene is TRBV5-1, the J gene TRBJ2-3; 8 positions agree with TRBD2. V trimming: 1 base; J trimming: 1 base; junction bases outside the gene matches: 5. Looked up from germline, CDR1 is SGHRS and CDR2 is YFSETQ. This CDR3 spans 16 amino acids. DNA of the CDR3: TGCGCCAGCAGCTTGAGCGGGAGTGGTGGCACAGATACGCAGTATTTT. This gives the protein CASSLSGSGGTDTQYF.

This clone has just a few counts. The chain has TRBV10-3 and TRBJ1-5; no clear D. There are 12 residues in the CDR3. Trimming stripped 0 bases from V and 9 bases from J, with 6 bases between. CDR1 is ENHRY, CDR2 SYGVKD, per germline. CDR3 region: CAISESLVPQHF. CDR3 DNA: TGTGCCATCAGTGAGTCTCTCGTGCCCCAGCATTTT.

The rearrangement uses TRBV9 and TRBJ2-5, with TRBD2 identical over 8 bases. The CDR3 runs to 14 residues. The germline CDR1 and CDR2 sequences are SGDLS and YYNGEE. V shed 4 bases, J shed 1 base, and the junction held 3 bases outside the gene matches. The CDR3 DNA follows: TGTGCCAGCAGCATTGGACTAGCCCAAGAGACCCAGTACTTC. Translated: CASSIGLAQETQYF.

The chain employs TRBV7-8 and TRBJ2-7; D is unresolved. The CDR3 consists of 15 residues. Per the germline V gene, CDR1 is SGHVS and CDR2 is FQNEAQ. V dropped 4 bases and J dropped 1 base, with 14 bases sitting between them. The CDR3 spells CASSSWRLGSYEQYF. CDR3 nucleotide sequence: TGTGCCAGCAGCTCGTGGAGACTCGGGTCCTACGAGCAGTACTTC.

The chain uses TRBV6-1 and TRBJ2-5, with D perhaps being TRBD1 or TRBD2 (5 bases each). The germline V gene has CDR1 MNHNS and CDR2 SASEGT. This CDR3 comprises 13 residues. The V and J ends lost 6 bases and 11 bases respectively, with 19 bases between them. This CDR3 reads CASRATGERGQYF. In DNA form, the CDR3 reads TGTGCCAGCAGAGCTACAGGAGAACGAGGGCAGTACTTC.

This chain uses TRBV5-6 with TRBJ2-5; TRBD1 or TRBD2 may be the D gene (5 bases each). The CDR3 sequence is 14 residues long. V lost 1 base and J 4 bases, leaving 11 bases between the germline ends. Germline lookup yields CDR1 SGHDT and CDR2 YYEEEE. CDR3 coding DNA: TGTGCCAGCAGCTTGTGGGGGACGTTAGAGACCCAGTACTTC. Translated: CASSLWGTLETQYF.

The V call is TRBV6-5, the J call TRBJ2-3; weak D call: TRBD2 (6 bases). Germline V gene sequence: CDR1 MNHEY, CDR2 SVGAGI. V lost 4 bases, J lost 4 bases, and 15 bases lay in between. This CDR3 is built from 15 residues. Here the CDR3 reads CASSSPGGSADTQYF. The CDR3 DNA follows: TGTGCCAGCAGTTCCCCAGGAGGGTCAGCAGATACGCAGTATTTT.

The chain couples TRBV19 to TRBJ1-1; D is possibly TRBD1 (5 bases). With 5 bases removed from V and 1 base from J, the gap between germline ends came to 8 bases. The CDR3 contains 13 residues. Germline values: CDR1 LNHDA, CDR2 SQIVND (reference sequence). CDR3 DNA sequence: TGTGCCAGTAGTTCGACAGCGAACACTGAAGCTTTCTTT. Encoded protein: CASSSTANTEAFF.

This rearrangement joins TRBV7-9 to TRBJ1-1; 9 nucleotides agree with TRBD1. J gave up 6 bases and V 5 bases, and 10 bases lay outside the gene matches. Germline values: CDR1 SEHNR, CDR2 FQNEAQ (reference sequence). CDR3 length: 15 residues. Here the CDR3 reads CASSRPGQGLPEAFF. The CDR3, as DNA: TGTGCCAGCAGCAGACCGGGACAGGGTCTGCCTGAAGCTTTCTTT. The full variable domain, rest sourced from reference TRBV7-9 and TRBJ1-1, is DTGVSQNPRHKITKRGQNVTFRCDPISEHNRLYWYRQTLGQGPEFLTYFQNEAQLEKSRLLSDRFSAERPKGSFSTLEIQRTEQGDSAMYLCASSRPGQGLPEAFFGQGTRLTVV.

The genes are TRBV5-5 and TRBJ2-3; 7 nucleotides match TRBD2. The CDR3 has 19 residues. Germline CDR1 SGHKS, CDR2 YYEKEE (reference sequence). The junction had 17 bases not matched to a gene; V was cut back by 0 bases and J by 4 bases. The CDR3 loop is CASSLVRLAGLIMPDTQYF. CDR3 nucleotides: TGTGCCAGCAGCTTGGTAAGATTAGCGGGCTTGATAATGCCAGATACGCAGTATTTT. Looking up the rest from reference TRBV5-5 and TRBJ2-3 gives the full variable domain: DAGVTQSPTHLIKTRGQQVTLRCSPISGHKSVSWYQQVLGQGPQFIFQYYEKEERGRGNFPDRFSARQFPNYSSELNVNALLLGDSALYLCASSLVRLAGLIMPDTQYFGPGTRLTVL.

V usage is TRBV9 and J usage is TRBJ2-3, with 11 bases aligning to TRBD2. The CDR3 has 14 residues. Germline V gene lookup returns CDR1 SGDLS and CDR2 YYNGEE. The ends lost 4 bases at V and 4 bases at J; junction bases unmatched: 2. CDR3 residues: CASSPSGRPDTQYF. The CDR3 coding sequence is TGTGCCAGCAGCCCTAGCGGGAGGCCAGATACGCAGTATTTT.